Each of the 4 T cell receptor beta chains below was sequenced from the same sample in a study of blood T cell repertoires in COVID-19 (dated by TCRdb to 2019 to 2021). Libraries were built with the immunoSEQ multiplex PCR assay. The table was pulled from immuneACCESS by TCRdb, which kept in-frame rearrangements only. Such tables lose some clones; where checked, under half of the loss comes from unresolved V genes, and the rest has no known cause. The sample table records about half a million clones; approximately 90% of these occur just once. Clones ranked in the top ten supply 8.3% of the sample. Sample: PBMCs or T cells enriched from blood (not recorded which). The receptors stem from a woman in her fifties or sixties who had recovered from COVID-19.

V usage is TRBV5-1 and J usage is TRBJ1-1; a possible D gene is TRBD1 (6 bases). Germline CDR1 SGHRS, CDR2 YFSETQ. V was shortened by 0 bases and J by 4 bases, with 16 bases between the two germline ends. CDR3 size: 16 residues. In DNA form, the CDR3 reads TGCGCCAGCAGCTTGGCGGTGGGGGGGCAGGGCACTGAAGCTTTCTTT. Translation: CASSLAVGGQGTEAFF.

This clone has only one observation. The chain joins TRBV27 to TRBJ2-7; 8 bases are shared with TRBD2. The V and J ends lost 8 bases and 0 bases, in that order; junction bases with no gene match: 3. This CDR3 has 13 residues. The V gene's germline CDR1 is MNHEY and CDR2 SMNVEV (reference sequence). This CDR3 is CASGTSPSYEQYV. CDR3 bases: TGTGCCAGCGGGACTAGTCCCTCCTACGAGCAGTACGTC.

V and J are TRBV29-1 and TRBJ2-1; no definite D call. Germline lookup yields CDR1 SQVTM and CDR2 ANQGSEA. Trimming removed 5 bases at V and 6 bases at J, with 11 bases between. This CDR3 spans 12 amino acids. The CDR3 DNA reads TGCAGCGTTCATGGTTCCGGCAATGAGCAGTTCTTC. It yields the protein CSVHGSGNEQFF.

V usage is TRBV25-1 and J usage is TRBJ1-6, with TRBD1 identical over 8 bases. There are 14 residues in the CDR3. CDR1 MGHDK and CDR2 SYGVNS come from the germline V gene. V lost 4 bases and J lost 6; bases outside the gene matches: 2. CDR3 sequence (DNA): TGTGCCAGCAGTGGCCAGGGGGCTAATTCACCCCTCCACTTT. Residues: CASSGQGANSPLHF.